This is a list of T cell receptor beta chains from one sample in a study of cytomegalovirus exposure and HLA in healthy donors. Clones were sequenced by immunoSEQ multiplex PCR, and TCRdb holds only the in-frame ones, with some missing. The data hold around 72,000 clones, with approximately 70% observed a single time. Sequenced: PBMCs. Receptor source: a man between 40 and 49 years old in good health and CMV-seropositive. The CDR3 runs from the conserved cysteine through the conserved F or W. A D gene is named only where the DNA matches it firmly. Size values are once, few and many counts, or a class for expanded clones, and some rows have none.

d_gene: .; abundance: .; v_gene: TRBV13; j_gene: TRBJ2-7; CDR3aa: CASSLNRRAYEQYF; CDR3nt: TGTGCCAGCAGCTTAAATCGGCGGGCCTACGAGCAGTACTTC
d_gene: TRBD1; abundance: .; v_gene: TRBV6-1; j_gene: TRBJ1-1; CDR3aa: CASTPRRTGIPEAFF; CDR3nt: TGTGCCAGCACGCCGAGGCGGACAGGGATACCTGAAGCTTTCTTT
d_gene: .; abundance: .; v_gene: TRBV5-1; j_gene: TRBJ2-5; CDR3aa: CASSLGLGGTVKETQYF; CDR3nt: TGCGCCAGCAGCTTGGGGCTGGGGGGAACGGTTAAAGAGACCCAGTACTTC
d_gene: TRBD2; abundance: few; v_gene: TRBV6-1; j_gene: TRBJ2-2; CDR3aa: CAAGGAGELFF; CDR3nt: TGTGCCGCTGGGGGGGCCGGGGAGCTGTTTTTT
d_gene: .; abundance: .; v_gene: TRBV9; j_gene: TRBJ2-3; CDR3aa: CASSVGTAQYTPRSTDTQYF; CDR3nt: TGTGCCAGCAGCGTAGGGACAGCCCAATACACCCCTCGTAGCACAGATACGCAGTATTTT
d_gene: .; abundance: few; v_gene: TRBV29-1; j_gene: TRBJ1-3; CDR3aa: CSVGNASGNTIYF; CDR3nt: TGCAGCGTGGGCAACGCCTCTGGAAACACCATATATTTT
d_gene: TRBD1; abundance: .; v_gene: TRBV7-8; j_gene: TRBJ2-7; CDR3aa: CASSKTTGAYEQYF; CDR3nt: TGTGCCAGCAGCAAAACGACAGGGGCGTACGAGCAGTACTTC
d_gene: .; abundance: .; v_gene: TRBV4-2; j_gene: TRBJ2-2; CDR3aa: CASLKNTGELFF; CDR3nt: TGTGCCAGCCTAAAGAACACCGGGGAGCTGTTTTTT
d_gene: .; abundance: few; v_gene: TRBV29-1; j_gene: TRBJ2-7; CDR3aa: CSVLPAGVGYEQYF; CDR3nt: TGCAGCGTTCTACCCGCAGGGGTGGGCTACGAGCAGTACTTC
d_gene: TRBD1; abundance: .; v_gene: TRBV6-1; j_gene: TRBJ1-5; CDR3aa: CASKTDRGRQPQHF; CDR3nt: TGTGCCAGCAAGACGGACAGGGGAAGACAGCCCCAGCATTTT
d_gene: .; abundance: few; v_gene: TRBV9; j_gene: TRBJ2-3; CDR3aa: CASSVALSTDTQYF; CDR3nt: TGTGCCAGCAGCGTAGCCCTTAGCACAGATACGCAGTATTTT
d_gene: TRBD1; abundance: few; v_gene: TRBV30; j_gene: TRBJ2-7; CDR3aa: CAWSVGRGIAYEQYF; CDR3nt: TGTGCCTGGAGTGTAGGCAGGGGGATTGCCTACGAGCAGTACTTC
d_gene: TRBD1; abundance: .; v_gene: TRBV10-3; j_gene: TRBJ2-7; CDR3aa: CAISDAGGGNEQYF; CDR3nt: TGTGCCATCAGTGATGCAGGGGGTGGCAACGAGCAGTACTTC
d_gene: .; abundance: .; v_gene: TRBV4-2; j_gene: TRBJ1-1; CDR3aa: CASSQEGAVQVWSEAFF; CDR3nt: TGTGCCAGCAGCCAAGAGGGGGCGGTCCAGGTTTGGTCTGAAGCTTTCTTT
d_gene: TRBD2; abundance: .; v_gene: TRBV19; j_gene: TRBJ2-3; CDR3aa: CASSIGGGYTDTQYF; CDR3nt: TGTGCCAGTAGTATCGGCGGGGGGTACACAGATACGCAGTATTTT
d_gene: .; abundance: .; v_gene: TRBV11-3; j_gene: TRBJ2-2; CDR3aa: CASSPLRANTGELFF; CDR3nt: TGTGCCAGCAGCCCCCTCCGAGCGAACACCGGGGAGCTGTTTTTT
d_gene: TRBD2; abundance: .; v_gene: TRBV7-2; j_gene: TRBJ2-1; CDR3aa: CASSVTSGGSYNEQFF; CDR3nt: TGTGCCAGCAGCGTCACTAGCGGGGGCAGCTACAATGAGCAGTTCTTC
d_gene: .; abundance: .; v_gene: TRBV27; j_gene: TRBJ2-1; CDR3aa: CASSETGSRNEQFF; CDR3nt: TGTGCCAGCAGCGAAACAGGGTCCCGGAATGAGCAGTTCTTC
d_gene: .; abundance: .; v_gene: TRBV30; j_gene: TRBJ1-2; CDR3aa: CAWSRGADGYTF; CDR3nt: TGTGCCTGGAGTCGGGGGGCAGATGGCTACACCTTC
d_gene: .; abundance: .; v_gene: TRBV6-5; j_gene: TRBJ1-4; CDR3aa: CASSSGPGEKLFF; CDR3nt: TGTGCCAGCAGTTCCGGCCCAGGGGAAAAACTGTTTTTT
d_gene: .; abundance: .; v_gene: TRBV4-2; j_gene: TRBJ1-1; CDR3aa: CASSESGARMNTEAFF; CDR3nt: TGTGCCAGCAGCGAGTCAGGGGCGAGGATGAACACTGAAGCTTTCTTT
d_gene: TRBD1; abundance: .; v_gene: TRBV30; j_gene: TRBJ2-5; CDR3aa: CAWSVRQGVGETQYF; CDR3nt: TGTGCCTGGAGTGTACGACAGGGGGTTGGGGAGACCCAGTACTTC
d_gene: .; abundance: once; v_gene: TRBV6-5; j_gene: TRBJ1-3; CDR3aa: CASSGADGNTIYF; CDR3nt: TGTGCCAGCAGTGGGGCAGACGGAAACACCATATATTTT
d_gene: .; abundance: few; v_gene: TRBV10-3; j_gene: TRBJ1-1; CDR3aa: CAIKKGQNTEAFF; CDR3nt: TGTGCCATCAAAAAGGGACAGAACACTGAAGCTTTCTTT
d_gene: TRBD2; abundance: .; v_gene: TRBV2; j_gene: TRBJ2-5; CDR3aa: CASRDSGGSARETQYF; CDR3nt: TGTGCCAGCAGAGATAGCGGGGGGTCAGCCCGAGAGACCCAGTACTTC
d_gene: .; abundance: once; v_gene: TRBV5-3; j_gene: TRBJ1-5; CDR3aa: CARTRGGNQPQHF; CDR3nt: TGTGCCAGAACCCGAGGAGGAAATCAGCCCCAGCATTTT
d_gene: .; abundance: .; v_gene: TRBV2; j_gene: TRBJ1-5; CDR3aa: CASSEGAVQPQHF; CDR3nt: TGTGCCAGCAGTGAGGGGGCGGTTCAGCCCCAGCATTTT
d_gene: .; abundance: .; v_gene: TRBV13; j_gene: TRBJ2-3; CDR3aa: CASSPEGLDTQYF; CDR3nt: TGTGCCAGCAGCCCAGAGGGTTTAGATACGCAGTATTTT
d_gene: TRBD2; abundance: .; v_gene: TRBV7-9; j_gene: TRBJ2-1; CDR3aa: CASSRNLAGGVGEQFF; CDR3nt: TGTGCCAGCAGCCGCAACCTAGCGGGGGGGGTCGGTGAGCAGTTCTTC
d_gene: .; abundance: once; v_gene: TRBV28; j_gene: TRBJ1-3; CDR3aa: CASGAGNTIYF; CDR3nt: TGTGCCAGCGGAGCCGGAAACACCATATATTTT
d_gene: .; abundance: few; v_gene: TRBV5-1; j_gene: TRBJ1-1; CDR3aa: CASTINRGDSEAFF; CDR3nt: TGCGCCAGCACCATCAATCGGGGGGATTCTGAAGCTTTCTTT
d_gene: TRBD1; abundance: few; v_gene: TRBV4-1; j_gene: TRBJ1-2; CDR3aa: CASSQDRGHEYGYTF; CDR3nt: TGCGCCAGCAGCCAAGACAGGGGGCACGAGTATGGCTACACCTTC
d_gene: .; abundance: .; v_gene: TRBV11-2; j_gene: TRBJ1-1; CDR3aa: CASSLAQGEAFF; CDR3nt: TGTGCCAGCAGCTTAGCGCAGGGGGAAGCTTTCTTT
d_gene: .; abundance: .; v_gene: TRBV2; j_gene: TRBJ1-1; CDR3aa: CASSEPEGSTEAFF; CDR3nt: TGTGCCAGCAGTGAGCCGGAGGGAAGCACTGAAGCTTTCTTT
d_gene: .; abundance: .; v_gene: TRBV9; j_gene: TRBJ1-6; CDR3aa: CASSGIGVISPLHF; CDR3nt: TGTGCCAGCAGCGGCATTGGAGTAATTTCACCCCTCCACTTT
d_gene: TRBD2; abundance: few; v_gene: TRBV27; j_gene: TRBJ2-5; CDR3aa: CASSLLAGGQETQYF; CDR3nt: TGTGCCAGCAGTTTACTAGCGGGGGGCCAAGAGACCCAGTACTTC
d_gene: TRBD2; abundance: .; v_gene: TRBV6-6; j_gene: TRBJ2-7; CDR3aa: CASSFLLAGGLEQYF; CDR3nt: TGTGCCAGCAGTTTCCTACTAGCGGGGGGGCTCGAGCAGTACTTC
d_gene: TRBD1; abundance: .; v_gene: TRBV7-2; j_gene: TRBJ1-1; CDR3aa: CASSSRDRGPEAFF; CDR3nt: TGTGCCAGCAGTTCAAGGGACAGGGGACCTGAAGCTTTCTTT
d_gene: .; abundance: few; v_gene: TRBV10-3; j_gene: TRBJ1-1; CDR3aa: CAISTGNTEAFF; CDR3nt: TGTGCCATCAGTACAGGGAACACTGAAGCTTTCTTT
d_gene: TRBD2; abundance: few; v_gene: TRBV6-5; j_gene: TRBJ2-1; CDR3aa: CATFSGVYNEQFF; CDR3nt: TGTGCCACCTTTAGCGGGGTTTACAATGAGCAGTTCTTC
d_gene: .; abundance: .; v_gene: TRBV5-6; j_gene: TRBJ2-5; CDR3aa: CASSLELSGETQYF; CDR3nt: TGTGCCAGCAGCTTGGAGCTTTCCGGGGAGACCCAGTACTTC
d_gene: TRBD2; abundance: .; v_gene: TRBV7-8; j_gene: TRBJ2-1; CDR3aa: CASSLTRELAGGPINEQFF; CDR3nt: TGTGCCAGCAGCTTAACTCGTGAGTTAGCGGGGGGGCCTATCAATGAGCAGTTCTTC
d_gene: TRBD1; abundance: .; v_gene: TRBV5-4; j_gene: TRBJ1-2; CDR3aa: CASSLGDRAVGGYTF; CDR3nt: TGTGCCAGCAGCTTGGGCGACAGGGCGGTAGGAGGCTACACCTTC
d_gene: .; abundance: .; v_gene: TRBV19; j_gene: TRBJ2-7; CDR3aa: CASTPTGGGADYEQYF; CDR3nt: TGTGCCAGTACCCCGACTGGCGGCGGGGCGGACTACGAGCAGTACTTC
d_gene: .; abundance: .; v_gene: TRBV29-1; j_gene: TRBJ2-7; CDR3aa: CSVRTGMLYEQYF; CDR3nt: TGCAGCGTCCGTACAGGGATGCTATACGAGCAGTACTTC
d_gene: .; abundance: .; v_gene: TRBV15; j_gene: TRBJ2-1; CDR3aa: CATSRGGPSEQFF; CDR3nt: TGTGCCACCAGCAGGGGGGGACCGTCCGAGCAGTTCTTC
d_gene: .; abundance: .; v_gene: TRBV6-1; j_gene: TRBJ2-7; CDR3aa: CASSEPGGLAYEQYF; CDR3nt: TGTGCCAGCAGTGAACCAGGGGGGTTAGCCTACGAGCAGTACTTC
d_gene: .; abundance: few; v_gene: TRBV5-4; j_gene: TRBJ1-2; CDR3aa: CASSLEEDGGYGYTF; CDR3nt: TGTGCCAGCAGCTTGGAAGAGGACGGAGGCTATGGCTACACCTTC
d_gene: .; abundance: .; v_gene: TRBV5-1; j_gene: TRBJ2-3; CDR3aa: CASSPSTVGGLDTQYF; CDR3nt: TGCGCCAGCAGCCCTTCGACCGTTGGGGGACTGGATACGCAGTATTTT
d_gene: .; abundance: .; v_gene: TRBV5-1; j_gene: TRBJ2-6; CDR3aa: CASKLTGANVLTF; CDR3nt: TGCGCCAGCAAATTAACTGGGGCCAACGTCCTGACTTTC
d_gene: TRBD1; abundance: .; v_gene: TRBV5-1; j_gene: TRBJ1-2; CDR3aa: CASSEAPGGSYGYTF; CDR3nt: TGCGCCAGCAGCGAGGCGCCAGGGGGAAGTTATGGCTACACCTTC
d_gene: TRBD2; abundance: .; v_gene: TRBV6-5; j_gene: TRBJ2-3; CDR3aa: CASSYSRASGSNTQYF; CDR3nt: TGTGCCAGCAGTTACTCTCGGGCTAGCGGGTCCAACACGCAGTATTTT
d_gene: TRBD1; abundance: once; v_gene: TRBV6-5; j_gene: TRBJ2-1; CDR3aa: CASRIGGRDEQFF; CDR3nt: TGTGCCAGCAGAATAGGGGGCAGGGATGAGCAGTTCTTC
d_gene: TRBD2; abundance: once; v_gene: TRBV5-4; j_gene: TRBJ2-1; CDR3aa: CASSLPSGGRFNEQFF; CDR3nt: TGTGCCAGCAGCTTGCCTAGCGGGGGGCGGTTCAATGAGCAGTTCTTC
d_gene: TRBD1; abundance: once; v_gene: TRBV7-9; j_gene: TRBJ2-2; CDR3aa: CASSAPPGQGFGELFF; CDR3nt: TGTGCCAGCAGCGCACCTCCGGGACAGGGGTTCGGGGAGCTGTTTTTT